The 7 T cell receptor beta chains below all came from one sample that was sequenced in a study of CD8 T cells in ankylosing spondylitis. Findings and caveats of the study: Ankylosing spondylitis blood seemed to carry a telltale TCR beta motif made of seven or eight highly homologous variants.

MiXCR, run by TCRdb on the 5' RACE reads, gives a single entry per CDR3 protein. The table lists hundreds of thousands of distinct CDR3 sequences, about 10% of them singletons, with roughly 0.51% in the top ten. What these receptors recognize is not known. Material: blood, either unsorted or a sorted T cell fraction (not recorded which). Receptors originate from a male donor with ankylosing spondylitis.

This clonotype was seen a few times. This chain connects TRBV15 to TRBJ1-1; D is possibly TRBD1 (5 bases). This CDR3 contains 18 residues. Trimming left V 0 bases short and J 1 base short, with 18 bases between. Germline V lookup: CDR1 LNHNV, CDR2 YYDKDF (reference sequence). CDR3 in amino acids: CATSREYGAASSNTEAFF. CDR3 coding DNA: TGTGCCACCAGCAGAGAGTACGGGGCGGCTTCGTCGAACACTGAAGCTTTCTTT.

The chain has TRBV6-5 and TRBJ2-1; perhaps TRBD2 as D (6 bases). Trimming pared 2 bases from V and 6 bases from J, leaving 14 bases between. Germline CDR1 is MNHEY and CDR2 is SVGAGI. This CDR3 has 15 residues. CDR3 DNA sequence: TGTGCCAGCAGTTACATACGGCTGGGGGGCAATGAGCAGTTCTTC. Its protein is CASSYIRLGGNEQFF.

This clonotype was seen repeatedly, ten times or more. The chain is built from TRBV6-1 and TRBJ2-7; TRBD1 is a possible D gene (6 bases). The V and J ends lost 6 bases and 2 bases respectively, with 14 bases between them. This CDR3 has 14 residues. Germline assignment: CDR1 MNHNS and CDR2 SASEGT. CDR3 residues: CASRTGTSTYEQYF. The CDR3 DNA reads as TGTGCCAGCAGAACCGGGACATCCACCTACGAGCAGTACTTC.

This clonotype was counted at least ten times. This CDR3 reads CSVVSWDRGEQYF. In nucleotides, the CDR3 is TGCAGCGTTGTGTCTTGGGACAGAGGGGAGCAGTACTTC. The chain recombines TRBV29-1 with TRBJ2-7; 7 bases map to TRBD1. CDR3 size: 13 residues. V lost 4 bases and J lost 7; bases outside the gene matches: 10. Germline assignment: CDR1 SQVTM and CDR2 ANQGSEA.

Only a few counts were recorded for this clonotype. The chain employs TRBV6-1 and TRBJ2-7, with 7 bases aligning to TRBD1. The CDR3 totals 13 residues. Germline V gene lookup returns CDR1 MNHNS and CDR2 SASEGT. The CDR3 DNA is TGTGCCAGCAGTGAAAGTAGAAGACAGGGAGAAGTCGTT. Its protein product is CASSESRRQGEVV.

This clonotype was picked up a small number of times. This chain's CDR3 is CTKQGNGYTF. The CDR3 nucleotides are TGCACAAAACAGGGTAATGGCTACACCTTC. The V and J genes are TRBV20-1 and TRBJ1-2, with TRBD1 as a possible D gene (6 bases). CDR1 and CDR2 from the germline V gene are DFQATT and SNEGSKA (reference sequence). This CDR3 has 10 amino acids.

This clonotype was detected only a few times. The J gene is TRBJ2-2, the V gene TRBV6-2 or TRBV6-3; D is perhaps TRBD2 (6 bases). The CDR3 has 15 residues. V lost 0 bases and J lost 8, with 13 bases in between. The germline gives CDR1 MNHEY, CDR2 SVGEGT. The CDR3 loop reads CASSYSVFGSGELFF. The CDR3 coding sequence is TGTGCCAGCAGTTACTCGGTGTTCGGGAGTGGGGAGCTGTTTTTT.